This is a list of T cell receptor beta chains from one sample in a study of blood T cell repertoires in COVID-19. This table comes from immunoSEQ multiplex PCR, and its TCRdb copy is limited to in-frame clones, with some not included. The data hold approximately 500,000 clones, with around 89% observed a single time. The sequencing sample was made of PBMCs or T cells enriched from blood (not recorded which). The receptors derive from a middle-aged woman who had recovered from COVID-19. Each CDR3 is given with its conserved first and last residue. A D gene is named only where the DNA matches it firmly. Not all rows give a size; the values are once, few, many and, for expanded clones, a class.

CDR3 protein: CASSSFYTEAFF
CDR3 DNA: TGTGCCAGCAGTTCGTTCTACACTGAAGCTTTCTTT
V gene: TRBV6-2/TRBV6-3
clone size: NA
J gene: TRBJ1-1
D gene: NA

CDR3 protein: CASSAGLAGWSTDTQYF
CDR3 DNA: TGTGCCAGCAGCGCGGGACTAGCTGGGTGGTCGACAGATACGCAGTATTTT
V gene: TRBV2
clone size: NA
J gene: TRBJ2-3
D gene: TRBD2

CDR3 protein: CASRTGGYEQYF
CDR3 DNA: TGTGCCAGCAGAACAGGGGGATACGAGCAGTACTTC
V gene: TRBV12-3/TRBV12-4
clone size: NA
J gene: TRBJ2-7
D gene: TRBD1

CDR3 protein: CASGLAGGTQYF
CDR3 DNA: TGTGCCAGCGGGCTAGCGGGAGGCACGCAGTATTTT
V gene: TRBV6-5
clone size: NA
J gene: TRBJ2-3
D gene: TRBD2

CDR3 protein: CASSPYRDRLYEQYF
CDR3 DNA: TGTGCCAGCTCACCATACAGGGACAGACTCTACGAGCAGTACTTC
V gene: TRBV18
clone size: NA
J gene: TRBJ2-7
D gene: TRBD1

CDR3 protein: CASSQSYEQYF
CDR3 DNA: TGTGCCAGCAGCCAATCCTACGAGCAGTACTTC
V gene: TRBV11-2
clone size: NA
J gene: TRBJ2-7
D gene: NA

CDR3 protein: CATSDYRDSEAFF
CDR3 DNA: TGTGCCACCAGTGATTACAGGGACAGTGAAGCTTTCTTT
V gene: TRBV24-1
clone size: NA
J gene: TRBJ1-1
D gene: TRBD1

CDR3 protein: CASSGTSGRPAYEQYF
CDR3 DNA: TGTGCCAGCAGTGGGACTAGCGGGAGGCCTGCCTACGAGCAGTACTTC
V gene: TRBV6-2/TRBV6-3
clone size: once
J gene: TRBJ2-7
D gene: TRBD2

CDR3 protein: CASSKDRGTNEKLFF
CDR3 DNA: TGCGCCAGCAGCAAGGACAGGGGAACTAATGAAAAACTGTTTTTT
V gene: TRBV5-1
clone size: NA
J gene: TRBJ1-4
D gene: TRBD1

CDR3 protein: CASSLVGTLPYEQYF
CDR3 DNA: TGCGCCAGCAGCTTGGTGGGGACACTCCCCTACGAGCAGTACTTC
V gene: TRBV5-1
clone size: NA
J gene: TRBJ2-7
D gene: NA

CDR3 protein: CASSPGQNYEQYF
CDR3 DNA: TGCGCCAGCAGCCCGGGACAGAACTACGAGCAGTACTTC
V gene: TRBV5-1
clone size: NA
J gene: TRBJ2-7
D gene: TRBD1

CDR3 protein: CASSPPDRVNEQYF
CDR3 DNA: TGTGCCAGCAGCCCCCCCGATCGGGTCAACGAGCAGTACTTC
V gene: TRBV11-2
clone size: NA
J gene: TRBJ2-7
D gene: NA

CDR3 protein: CASSAGVGLNTEAFF
CDR3 DNA: TGTGCCAGCAGCGCGGGGGTGGGGTTGAACACTGAAGCTTTCTTT
V gene: TRBV7-2
clone size: NA
J gene: TRBJ1-1
D gene: NA

CDR3 protein: CASSPGGRQYF
CDR3 DNA: TGTGCCAGCAGCCCAGGGGGGAGGCAGTACTTC
V gene: TRBV7-2
clone size: few
J gene: TRBJ2-7
D gene: NA

CDR3 protein: CASSTQAVHEQYF
CDR3 DNA: TGTGCCAGCAGTACGCAAGCGGTCCACGAGCAGTACTTC
V gene: TRBV7-2
clone size: NA
J gene: TRBJ2-7
D gene: NA

CDR3 protein: CASSFTLAGWETQYF
CDR3 DNA: TGCGCCAGCAGCTTTACCCTAGCGGGATGGGAGACCCAGTACTTC
V gene: TRBV5-1
clone size: NA
J gene: TRBJ2-5
D gene: TRBD2

CDR3 protein: CASTPDRAGNTIYF
CDR3 DNA: TGTGCCAGCACCCCGGACAGGGCTGGAAACACCATATATTTT
V gene: TRBV7-9
clone size: NA
J gene: TRBJ1-3
D gene: TRBD1

CDR3 protein: CAWSIPGVNTEAFF
CDR3 DNA: TGTGCCTGGAGTATCCCAGGGGTGAACACTGAAGCTTTCTTT
V gene: TRBV30
clone size: many
J gene: TRBJ1-1
D gene: NA

CDR3 protein: CSVRTSGQETQYF
CDR3 DNA: TGCAGCGTTCGGACTAGCGGACAAGAGACCCAGTACTTC
V gene: TRBV29-1
clone size: NA
J gene: TRBJ2-5
D gene: TRBD2

CDR3 protein: CATTGSGYEQYF
CDR3 DNA: TGTGCCACCACAGGGTCCGGCTACGAGCAGTACTTC
V gene: TRBV25-1
clone size: once
J gene: TRBJ2-7
D gene: NA

CDR3 protein: CASSKTGENQPQHF
CDR3 DNA: TGTGCCAGTAGTAAAACAGGGGAGAATCAGCCCCAGCATTTT
V gene: TRBV19
clone size: once
J gene: TRBJ1-5
D gene: TRBD1

CDR3 protein: CASSQGIGGTITDTQYF
CDR3 DNA: TGTGCCAGCAGCCAAGGTATAGGGGGAACTATCACAGATACGCAGTATTTT
V gene: TRBV4-2
clone size: NA
J gene: TRBJ2-3
D gene: NA

CDR3 protein: CASSWRLAPNYNEQFF
CDR3 DNA: TGTGCCAGCAGCTGGCGACTAGCTCCGAATTACAATGAGCAGTTCTTC
V gene: TRBV13
clone size: NA
J gene: TRBJ2-1
D gene: TRBD2

CDR3 protein: CASSLTGRQETQYF
CDR3 DNA: TGTGCCAGCAGCTTGACAGGGCGCCAAGAGACCCAGTACTTC
V gene: TRBV7-9
clone size: NA
J gene: TRBJ2-5
D gene: TRBD1

CDR3 protein: CASSYLDRIYGYTF
CDR3 DNA: TGTGCCAGCAGTTACCTGGACAGAATCTATGGCTACACCTTC
V gene: TRBV6-2/TRBV6-3
clone size: NA
J gene: TRBJ1-2
D gene: NA

CDR3 protein: CASSHMGQSTDTQYF
CDR3 DNA: TGTGCCAGCAGCCATATGGGACAGTCCACAGATACGCAGTATTTT
V gene: TRBV14
clone size: NA
J gene: TRBJ2-3
D gene: TRBD1

CDR3 protein: CASSQVPGQGAFEQFF
CDR3 DNA: TGCGCCAGCAGCCAAGTACCGGGACAGGGGGCTTTTGAGCAGTTCTTC
V gene: TRBV4-1
clone size: NA
J gene: TRBJ2-1
D gene: TRBD1

CDR3 protein: CAGRGGGEKLFF
CDR3 DNA: TGTGCCGGTCGTGGGGGCGGTGAAAAACTGTTTTTT
V gene: TRBV2
clone size: NA
J gene: TRBJ1-4
D gene: NA

CDR3 protein: CASNVTTGTDLYEQYF
CDR3 DNA: TGTGCCAGCAACGTAACGACCGGGACAGACCTGTACGAGCAGTACTTC
V gene: TRBV11-2
clone size: few
J gene: TRBJ2-7
D gene: TRBD1

CDR3 protein: CASSSGTGFYEQYF
CDR3 DNA: TGTGCCAGCAGCTCCGGGACAGGGTTCTACGAGCAGTACTTC
V gene: TRBV7-9
clone size: NA
J gene: TRBJ2-7
D gene: TRBD1

CDR3 protein: CASGTGALNEQFF
CDR3 DNA: TGTGCCAGCGGGACAGGGGCTCTCAATGAGCAGTTCTTC
V gene: TRBV11-3
clone size: NA
J gene: TRBJ2-1
D gene: TRBD1

CDR3 protein: CASSQAGGYTF
CDR3 DNA: TGTGCCAGCAGCCAAGCGGGAGGCTACACCTTC
V gene: TRBV3-1/TRBV3-2
clone size: NA
J gene: TRBJ1-2
D gene: NA